One and the same sample provided the 3 T cell receptor beta chains below, sequenced in a study of T cell repertoires in cytomegalovirus infection. TCRdb fed the reads into MiXCR, producing one record per CDR3 protein. The sample holds about 320,000 distinct CDR3 sequences; more than 8% are singletons and the top ten take 3.5% to 4.5%. Input material: PBMCs. These receptors came from a human donor in good health (CMV status not recorded). Some clones in this sample may be carry-over from other donors' samples.

This clonotype was observed many times. The gene calls are TRBV28 and TRBJ1-5, with D hard to call. V dropped 3 bases and J dropped 4 bases, with 4 bases sitting between them. CDR1 and CDR2 from the germline V gene are MDHEN and SYDVKM. CDR3 length equals 12 residues. This chain's CDR3 is CASSFLNQPQHF. DNA for the CDR3: TGTGCCAGCAGTTTTTTGAATCAGCCCCAGCATTTT.

This sequence joins TRBV7-2 and TRBJ2-1; 10 positions match TRBD2. This CDR3 contains 17 residues. The germline gives CDR1 SGHTA, CDR2 FQGNSA. The trim removed 3 bases at V and 3 bases at J, leaving 8 bases unmatched. The CDR3 DNA is TGTGCCAGCAGCTTTTCAGCGGGGGGGGGCGACTACAATGAGCAGTTCTTC. Translated, it gives CASSFSAGGGDYNEQFF.

This clonotype was found many times. The rearrangement links TRBV12-3 or TRBV12-4 to TRBJ2-5, with D possibly being TRBD1 or TRBD2 (5 bases each). V was pared by 2 bases and J by 5 bases, with 24 bases between. This CDR3 spans 18 amino acids. The CDR3 DNA reads as TGTGCCAGCAGTTTATCATCGCAGTACAGGACTGGACGTGAGACCCAGTACTTC. Amino acid sequence: CASSLSSQYRTGRETQYF.